This T cell receptor beta chain was identified in a study of PD-L1 blockade in urothelial cancer. Germline V gives CDR1 LNHDA, CDR2 SQIVND (reference sequence). V was clipped by 5 bases and J by 7 bases; unmatched bases: 5. The CDR3 runs 14 residues. As for time point: pretreatment peripheral blood. Here immunoSEQ multiplex PCR was the method, and the copy in TCRdb shows in-frame clones only, minus some. Of about 50,000 clones listed, about three quarters are singletons. J is TRBJ1-6 and V is TRBV19, with TRBD1 matching over 7 bases. The material sequenced was PBMCs, taken around atezolizumab (anti-PD-L1) treatment. This TCR was sampled from a man aged 70-80 years with urothelial cancer. The DNA of the CDR3 is TGTGCCAGTAGTGGGACAGCTGAGAATTCACCCCTCCACTTT. It specifies CASSGTAENSPLHF.